This note documents a single TCR beta chain sequence. Its antigen is not yet known. Base qualities are not at hand, and no much larger clone is one base apart. The data belong to a study of blood T cell repertoires in COVID-19 (TCRdb year 2020). General notes on the study: Samples from collaborators originated in the United States, Italy and Spain and spanned both the acute and convalescent phases of COVID-19. Nearly every sample came with metadata listing a de-identified subject ID, COVID-19 status, age in years and sex. The samples were drawn from two sources: the first 160 participants of the ongoing ImmuneRACE study, and some 1,300 subjects contributed by 6 global collaborators. The repertoires were made available in a free public database intended to serve as a resource for research on the immune response to SARS-CoV-2. Where available, HLA class I and class II types were obtained from metadata supplied by the sample provider rather than from assay-based typing. The prospective study material was composed of cDNA or gDNA derived from T cells, B-cell-depleted T cells, or PBMCs. Deeply sampled blood TCRbeta repertoires from subjects exposed to, actively infected with, or recovered from COVID-19 were included in the dataset. Results and caveats for the whole study, not just this receptor: How much clinical and demographic metadata was included differed by source and by participant, and the metadata was provided uncurated.

The collaborating institutions used their own protocols to collect whole blood in K2EDTA tubes. For TCRbeta analysis, collaborators shipped samples as frozen whole blood, isolated PBMCs, or DNA extracted from either of those sample types. TCRbeta CDR3 regions were amplified from genomic DNA by means of the immunoSEQ Assay, a bias-controlled multiplex PCR. The authors' pipeline ran thus. Within the assay, amplification of reference gene primers was used to estimate how many nucleated cells each sample contained. To quantify the absolute abundance of each unique TCRbeta CDR3 rearrangement, sequence reads were collapsed and filtered. For each sample, productive Simpson clonality was calculated by taking the square root of Simpson's diversity index across productive rearrangements. TCRdb took this table from immuneACCESS and kept in-frame rearrangements with V and J called. Such tables lack part of the clones; where checked against another copy, unresolved V genes explain under half of the gap, and the rest is unexplained. The V and J calls and the clone size are those of that table, but D and trimming were determined from the DNA. The sample table holds around 99,000 clones, of which around four fifths were seen once. The ten largest clones represent 15% to 20% of the sample.

The CDR3 numbers 12 residues from cysteine through phenylalanine. The DNA shown is the 36-base CDR3, in frame from base 1. Trimming costs V 5 bases and J 3 bases, and their ends lie 8 bases apart. For CDR1 and CDR2, the germline V gene lists SGHAT and FQNNGV. Sequencing used peripheral blood. This clonotype was sampled from an older woman with acute or convalescent COVID-19. The rearranged segments are TRBV11-2 and TRBJ2-7, and possibly TRBD1, on 6 matching bases. The CDR3 here reads CASSLQGYEQYF. The DNA sequence is as follows: TGTGCCAGCAGCCTACAGGGCTACGAGCAGTACTTC.